This TCR beta chain was documented in a study of somatic mutations in cytotoxic T cells in rheumatoid arthritis. Findings and limits, study-wide: The authors did not know the antigen targets of the expanded CD8+ clones.

The V gene lost 4 bases and the J gene lost 2 bases, with 5 bases spanning the gap. CDR1 DFQATT and CDR2 SNEGSKA come from the germline V gene (reference sequence). This CDR3 is 11 amino acids long. Only in-frame clones appear in the TCRdb table, and some are missing; sequencing was by immunoSEQ multiplex PCR. The data contain roughly 11,000 clones, around 79% of them singletons. Remarks on this clone: Its cognate antigen is unknown.

Sequenced material: CD8+ T cells sorted from blood. This chain links TRBV20-1 with TRBJ1-2; D is unresolved. The TCR originated in an adult with rheumatoid arthritis. The CDR3 DNA reads as TGCAGTGCTATCAGGAACTATGGCTACACCTTC. Amino acids: CSAIRNYGYTF.